This T cell receptor (beta chain) was captured by sequencing in a study of blood T cell repertoires in COVID-19. As for the study in general: Acute and convalescent COVID-19 specimens originated in the United States, Italy and Spain. Sources were T cells, B-cell-depleted T cells, or PBMCs; the material itself was cDNA or gDNA.

The V and J ends lost 2 bases and 1 base respectively, with 8 bases between them. The CDR3 is made up of 14 amino acids. Germline V lookup: CDR1 MNHEY, CDR2 SMNVEV (reference sequence). Only one count was recorded for this clone. How the authors handled the data: Estimated nucleated cell counts came from reference gene primer amplification. TCRdb's table, derived via immunoSEQ multiplex PCR, lists solely in-frame clones and lacks some. V, J and clone size are taken as reported in that table, and D and trimming were inferred from the DNA itself. The table records about 110,000 clones, 70% to 80% of them present only once.

The sequence came from a human donor with acute or convalescent COVID-19. The donor label of this sample is uncertain. The sequenced material came from peripheral blood. This chain links TRBV27 with TRBJ1-2; no firm D call. CDR3 in amino acids: CASSLRAGNYGYTF. The CDR3 DNA is TGTGCCAGCAGTTTAAGGGCGGGTAACTATGGCTACACCTTC.